The T cell receptor (beta chain) described here comes from a study of T cells in Graves' hyperthyroidism and ophthalmopathy. Study findings and constraints: Most clonotypes expanded in the thyroid (above 0.001) were also present in blood. Through a model of 13 V-J features, ophthalmopathy was separated from stable hyperthyroidism.

Per the germline V gene, CDR1 is SGHRS and CDR2 is YFSETQ. Trimming left V 2 bases short and J 0 bases short, with 9 bases between. CDR3 length: 14 residues. Graves' hyperthyroidism was deemed stable absent ophthalmopathy progression within 18 months. Patients were excluded for uncontrolled infection, other autoimmune disease, pregnancy or lactation. At least ten counts were recorded for this clonotype. Its specificity is not known. Using RNA transcripts as the source, TCR beta CDR3 regions were amplified. In the first-round RT-PCR of the TCR CDR3, the HTBI primer set was used. Each CDR3 protein gets one entry after TCRdb re-called the multiplex PCR reads with MiXCR. The data show a few hundred thousand distinct CDR3 sequences, with about a sixth seen just once and around 6.6% held by the top ten.

The chain carries TRBV5-1 and TRBJ2-7; no reliable D call. The source is a woman aged 25 to 45 with Graves' hyperthyroidism. Sequencing was done on a sample of blood. The CDR3 bases are TGCGCCAGCAGCTTTGGGGTCCCCTCCTACGAGCAGTACTTC. This translates into CASSFGVPSYEQYF.